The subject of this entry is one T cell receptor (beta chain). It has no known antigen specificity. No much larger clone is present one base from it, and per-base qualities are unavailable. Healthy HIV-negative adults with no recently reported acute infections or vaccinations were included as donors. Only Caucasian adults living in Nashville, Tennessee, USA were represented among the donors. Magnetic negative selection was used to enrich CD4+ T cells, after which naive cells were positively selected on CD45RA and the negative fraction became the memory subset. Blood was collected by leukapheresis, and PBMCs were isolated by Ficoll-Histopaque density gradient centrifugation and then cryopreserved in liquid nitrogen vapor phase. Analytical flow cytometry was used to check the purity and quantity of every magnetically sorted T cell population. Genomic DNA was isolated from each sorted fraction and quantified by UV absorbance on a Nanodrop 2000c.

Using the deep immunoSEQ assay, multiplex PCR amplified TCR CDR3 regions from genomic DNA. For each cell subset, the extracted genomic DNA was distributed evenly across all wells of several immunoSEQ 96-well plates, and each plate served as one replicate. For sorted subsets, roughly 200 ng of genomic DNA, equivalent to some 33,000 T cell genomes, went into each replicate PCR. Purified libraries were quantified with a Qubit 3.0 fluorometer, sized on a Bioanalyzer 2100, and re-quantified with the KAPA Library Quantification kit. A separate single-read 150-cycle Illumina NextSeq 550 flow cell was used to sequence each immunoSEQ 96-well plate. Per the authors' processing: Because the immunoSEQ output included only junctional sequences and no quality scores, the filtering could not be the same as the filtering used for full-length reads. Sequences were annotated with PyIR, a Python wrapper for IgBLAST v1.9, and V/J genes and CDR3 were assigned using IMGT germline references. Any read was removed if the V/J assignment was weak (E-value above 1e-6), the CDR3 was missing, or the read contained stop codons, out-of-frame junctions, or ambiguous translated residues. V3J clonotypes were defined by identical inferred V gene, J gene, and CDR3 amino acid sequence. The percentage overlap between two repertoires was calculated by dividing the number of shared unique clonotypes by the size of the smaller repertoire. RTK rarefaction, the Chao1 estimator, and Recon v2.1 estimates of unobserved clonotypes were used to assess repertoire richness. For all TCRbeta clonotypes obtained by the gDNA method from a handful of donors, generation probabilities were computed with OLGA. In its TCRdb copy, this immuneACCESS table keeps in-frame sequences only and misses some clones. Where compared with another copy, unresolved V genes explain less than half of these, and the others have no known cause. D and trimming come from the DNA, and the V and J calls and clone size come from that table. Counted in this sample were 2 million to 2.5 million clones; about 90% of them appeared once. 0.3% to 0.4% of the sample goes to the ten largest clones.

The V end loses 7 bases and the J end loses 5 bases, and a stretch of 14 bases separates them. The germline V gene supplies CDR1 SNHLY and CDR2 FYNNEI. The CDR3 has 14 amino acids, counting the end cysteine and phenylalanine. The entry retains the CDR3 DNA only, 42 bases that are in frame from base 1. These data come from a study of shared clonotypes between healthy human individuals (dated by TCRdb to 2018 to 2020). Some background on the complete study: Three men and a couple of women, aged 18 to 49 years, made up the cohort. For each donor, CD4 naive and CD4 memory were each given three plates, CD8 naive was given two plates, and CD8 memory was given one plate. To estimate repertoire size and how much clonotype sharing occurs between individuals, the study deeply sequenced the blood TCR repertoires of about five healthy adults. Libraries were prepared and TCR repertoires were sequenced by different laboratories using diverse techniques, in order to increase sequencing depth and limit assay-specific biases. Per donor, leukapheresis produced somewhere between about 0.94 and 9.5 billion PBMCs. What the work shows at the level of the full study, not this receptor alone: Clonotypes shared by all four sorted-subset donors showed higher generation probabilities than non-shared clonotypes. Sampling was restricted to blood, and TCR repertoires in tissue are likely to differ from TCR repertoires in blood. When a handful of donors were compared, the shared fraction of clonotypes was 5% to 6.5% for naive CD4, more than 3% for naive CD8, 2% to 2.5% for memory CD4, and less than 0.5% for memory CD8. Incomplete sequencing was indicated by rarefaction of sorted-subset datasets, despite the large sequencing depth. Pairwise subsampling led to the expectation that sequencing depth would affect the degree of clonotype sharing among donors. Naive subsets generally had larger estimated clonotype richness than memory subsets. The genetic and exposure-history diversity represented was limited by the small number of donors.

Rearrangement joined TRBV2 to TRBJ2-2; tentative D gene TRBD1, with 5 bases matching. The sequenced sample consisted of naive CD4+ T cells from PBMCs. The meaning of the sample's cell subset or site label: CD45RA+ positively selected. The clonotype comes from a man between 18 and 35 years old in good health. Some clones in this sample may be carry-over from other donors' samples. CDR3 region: CASKVRVGTGELFF. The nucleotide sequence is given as TGTGCCAGCAAAGTCAGGGTGGGGACCGGGGAGCTGTTTTTT.